The entry below gives a single T cell receptor beta chain sequence along with its context. No antigen is known for it. Base qualities are not provided; no much larger clone lies one nucleotide away. This record comes from a study of control samples from healthy donors and cancer patients (dated by TCRdb to about 2020). The trim is 0 bases for V and 5 bases for J, with a gap of 13 bases between the germline ends. The germline V gene specifies SGHDN as CDR1 and FVKESK as CDR2. Counted from cysteine to phenylalanine, this CDR3 has 15 amino acids. This entry keeps only the CDR3 DNA: 45 bases, framed from base 1. Library generation was performed with the immunoSEQ multiplex PCR assay. In TCRdb, the immuneACCESS table is reduced to in-frame sequences with V and J assigned. These tables do not hold every clone; where another copy was compared, an unresolved V gene accounts for under half, and the others remain unexplained. A total of just under 100,000 clones appear in this sample, roughly 93% of them only once. In total, the top ten clones hold over 8% of the sample.

The V and J genes are TRBV14 and TRBJ1-2, with an unclear D gene assignment. This sequence was found in a man younger than 35 in good health. The sequenced material came from blood. The nucleotides read TGTGCCAGCAGCCAAGACGGCCTCCTCACTTATGGCTACACCTTC. This encodes CASSQDGLLTYGYTF.